Listed below are T cell receptor beta chains from one sample, sequenced in a study of technical replicates of blood from a handful of donors. Generated by immunoSEQ multiplex PCR, the TCRdb table keeps only in-frame clones and is missing some. The sample carries 25,000 to 40,000 clones, more than 90% recorded once. What was sequenced was PBMCs. The receptors come from a human donor in good health. Some clones in this sample may be carry-over from other donors' samples. CDR3s include the opening cysteine and the closing phenylalanine or tryptophan. Fields, in order: V gene, J gene, clone size, D gene, CDR3 protein, CDR3 DNA. A D gene is named only where the DNA matches it firmly. Size is omitted from some rows. Given values are once, few, many or a class for expanded clones.

>TRBV4-3|TRBJ1-6|-|-
CASSQESRGLVSPLHF
TGCGCCAGCAGCCAAGAATCCAGGGGATTGGTTTCACCCCTCCACTTT
>TRBV6-7|TRBJ2-1|-|TRBD1
CASSYLGQEIVHEQFF
TGTGCCAGCAGTTACCTAGGACAGGAAATAGTGCATGAGCAGTTCTTC
>TRBV5-1|TRBJ2-3|-|TRBD1
CASSLLGQGADTQYF
TGCGCCAGCAGCTTGTTGGGACAGGGTGCAGATACGCAGTATTTT
>TRBV19|TRBJ1-1|-|TRBD1
CASSSGQGYTEAFF
TGTGCCAGTAGTTCAGGACAGGGTTACACTGAAGCTTTCTTT
>TRBV30|TRBJ2-5|-|TRBD2
CAWRDGAGGQETQYF
TGTGCCTGGAGGGACGGGGCGGGAGGGCAAGAGACCCAGTACTTC
>TRBV10-3|TRBJ2-7|-|TRBD1
CASRLTGESHEQYF
TGTGCCTCCCGCCTGACAGGGGAGTCCCACGAGCAGTACTTC
>TRBV7-2|TRBJ2-2|-|TRBD2
CATRLAGATGELFF
TGTGCCACCCGACTAGCGGGGGCCACCGGGGAGCTGTTTTTT
>TRBV4-1|TRBJ1-2|-|-
CASSQEGGYGYTF
TGCGCCAGCAGCCAAGAGGGGGGGTATGGCTACACCTTC
>TRBV6-1|TRBJ1-1|once|-
CASSDHRGTEAFF
TGTGCCAGCAGTGATCATAGGGGCACTGAAGCTTTCTTT
>TRBV10-3|TRBJ1-2|-|TRBD1
CAIHRGQGAPNYGYTF
TGTGCCATACATAGGGGACAGGGGGCGCCTAACTATGGCTACACCTTC
>TRBV9|TRBJ2-4|-|-
CASSRADGMDIQYF
TGTGCCAGCAGCAGAGCGGATGGGATGGACATTCAGTACTTC
>TRBV7-3|TRBJ2-2|-|-
CASSSPGPGELFF
TGTGCCAGCAGCTCCCCGGGTCCCGGGGAGCTGTTTTTT
>TRBV15|TRBJ2-7|-|TRBD2
CATSRQLASGGGLKLEQYF
TGTGCCACCAGCAGACAACTAGCTTCCGGGGGGGGCCTGAAACTCGAGCAGTACTTC
>TRBV12-5|TRBJ2-7|-|-
CASIKGDSSYEQYF
TGTGCTAGTATTAAAGGCGACAGTTCCTACGAGCAGTACTTC
>TRBV5-1|TRBJ2-3|once|-
CASSSLDTQYF
TGCGCCAGCAGCTCCTTAGATACGCAGTATTTT
>TRBV13|TRBJ2-3|-|-
CASSGRDTTDTQYF
TGTGCCAGCAGCGGCCGGGACACCACAGATACGCAGTATTTT
>TRBV10-2|TRBJ1-2|once|-
CASSESYARVRGYTF
TGCGCCAGCAGTGAGTCGTATGCCAGGGTGCGTGGCTACACCTTC
>TRBV4-1|TRBJ1-1|-|-
CASSLPRDGRANTEAFF
TGCGCCAGCAGCCTACCTCGGGATGGGAGGGCGAACACTGAAGCTTTCTTT
>TRBV5-1|TRBJ2-7|-|TRBD2
CASSWGGSGGSDEQYF
TGCGCCAGCAGCTGGGGGGGTAGCGGGGGCTCGGACGAGCAGTACTTC
>TRBV5-6|TRBJ1-5|-|-
CASSHWGPNQPQHF
TGTGCCAGCAGCCACTGGGGCCCCAATCAGCCCCAGCATTTT
>TRBV27|TRBJ1-1|once|TRBD1
CASRQGTEAFF
TGTGCCAGCAGACAGGGGACTGAAGCTTTCTTT
>TRBV7-9|TRBJ2-3|-|-
CASSSRYREGSTDTQYF
TGTGCCAGCAGCTCCCGCTACAGGGAGGGTAGCACAGATACGCAGTATTTT
>TRBV7-2|TRBJ2-7|-|-
CASSLAQGGGSYEQYF
TGTGCCAGCAGCTTAGCCCAGGGAGGGGGATCCTACGAGCAGTACTTC
>TRBV6-5|TRBJ1-5|-|-
CASRGGGSNQPQHF
TGTGCCAGCAGGGGCGGGGGGAGCAATCAGCCCCAGCATTTT
>TRBV10-3|TRBJ1-1|-|TRBD1
CAITGQGGTEAFF
TGTGCCATCACCGGACAGGGGGGTACTGAAGCTTTCTTT
>TRBV4-1|TRBJ1-1|-|-
CASSLAPGESTEAFF
TGCGCCAGCAGCCTAGCCCCCGGGGAGAGCACTGAAGCTTTCTTT
>TRBV4-3|TRBJ2-7|-|-
CASSQAKGGYEQYF
TGCGCCAGCAGCCAAGCGAAAGGGGGTTACGAGCAGTACTTC
>TRBV7-2|TRBJ1-2|-|-
CASSLSASPNYGYTF
TGTGCCAGCAGCTTAAGCGCCAGCCCTAACTATGGCTACACCTTC
>TRBV6-6|TRBJ2-7|-|-
CASREDSASHEQYF
TGTGCCAGCAGAGAAGACAGCGCCAGCCACGAGCAGTACTTC
>TRBV29-1|TRBJ1-2|-|-
CSVERGYGYGYTF
TGCAGCGTTGAACGGGGGTATGGTTATGGCTACACCTTC
>TRBV7-8|TRBJ2-5|once|-
CASSLVQGRRLETQYF
TGTGCCAGCAGCTTAGTCCAGGGTCGAAGGTTGGAGACCCAGTACTTC
>TRBV2|TRBJ2-7|-|-
CASSAQALPTEQYF
TGTGCCAGCAGTGCACAGGCCCTCCCCACCGAGCAGTACTTC
>TRBV5-6|TRBJ2-7|-|-
CASRHRQAPAEQYF
TGTGCCAGCAGACACCGACAGGCTCCTGCCGAGCAGTACTTC
>TRBV2|TRBJ1-4|-|-
CASRSQGGNEKLFF
TGTGCCAGCAGGTCGCAGGGAGGGAATGAAAAACTGTTTTTT